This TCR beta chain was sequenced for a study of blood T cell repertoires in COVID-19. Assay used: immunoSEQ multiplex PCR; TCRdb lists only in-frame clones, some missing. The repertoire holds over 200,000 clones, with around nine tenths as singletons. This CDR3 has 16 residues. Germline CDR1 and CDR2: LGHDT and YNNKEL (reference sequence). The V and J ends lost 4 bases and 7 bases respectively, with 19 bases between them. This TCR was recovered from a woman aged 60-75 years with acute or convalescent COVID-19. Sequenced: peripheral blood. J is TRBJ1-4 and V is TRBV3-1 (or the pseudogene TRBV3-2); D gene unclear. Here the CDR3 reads CASSRDLSGRSEKLFF. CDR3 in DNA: TGTGCCAGCAGCCGAGACCTCTCGGGAAGGAGTGAAAAACTGTTTTTT.